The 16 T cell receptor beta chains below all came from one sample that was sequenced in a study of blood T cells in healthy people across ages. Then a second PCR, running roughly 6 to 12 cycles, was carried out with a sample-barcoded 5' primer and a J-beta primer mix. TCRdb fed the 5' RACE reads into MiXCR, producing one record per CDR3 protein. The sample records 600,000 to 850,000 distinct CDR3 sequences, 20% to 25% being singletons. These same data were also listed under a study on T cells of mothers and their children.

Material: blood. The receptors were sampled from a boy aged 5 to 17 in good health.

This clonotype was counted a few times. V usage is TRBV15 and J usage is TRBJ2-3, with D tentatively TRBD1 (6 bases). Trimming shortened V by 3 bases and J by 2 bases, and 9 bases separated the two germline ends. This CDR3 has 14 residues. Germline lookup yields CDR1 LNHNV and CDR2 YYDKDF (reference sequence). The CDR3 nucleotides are TGTGCCACCAGCAGGGGGGCAATCACAGATACGCAGTATTTT. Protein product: CATSRGAITDTQYF.

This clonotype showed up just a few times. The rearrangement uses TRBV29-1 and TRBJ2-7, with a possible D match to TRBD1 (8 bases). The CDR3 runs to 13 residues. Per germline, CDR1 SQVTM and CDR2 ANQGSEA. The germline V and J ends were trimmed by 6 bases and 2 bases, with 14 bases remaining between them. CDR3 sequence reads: CSVAGQVTYEQYF. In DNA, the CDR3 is TGCAGCGTAGCGGGACAGGTAACCTACGAGCAGTACTTC.

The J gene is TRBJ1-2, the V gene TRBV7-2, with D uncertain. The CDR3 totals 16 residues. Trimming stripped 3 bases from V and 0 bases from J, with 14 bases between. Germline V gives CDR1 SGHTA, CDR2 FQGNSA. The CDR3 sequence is CASSLWGRSSNYGYTF. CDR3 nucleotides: TGTGCCAGCAGCTTGTGGGGTAGGAGCTCTAACTATGGCTACACCTTC.

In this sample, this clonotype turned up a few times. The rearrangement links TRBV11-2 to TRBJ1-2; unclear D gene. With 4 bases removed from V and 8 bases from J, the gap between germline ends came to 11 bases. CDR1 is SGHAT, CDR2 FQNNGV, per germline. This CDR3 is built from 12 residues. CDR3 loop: CASSSRRRGYTF. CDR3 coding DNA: TGTGCCAGCAGCTCTCGAAGACGGGGCTACACCTTC.

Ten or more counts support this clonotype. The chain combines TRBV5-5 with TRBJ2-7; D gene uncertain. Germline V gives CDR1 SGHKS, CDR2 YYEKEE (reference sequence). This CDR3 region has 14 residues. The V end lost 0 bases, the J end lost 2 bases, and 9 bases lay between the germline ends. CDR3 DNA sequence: TGTGCCAGCAGCTTGGATCCAGGAGCCTACGAGCAGTACTTC. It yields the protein CASSLDPGAYEQYF. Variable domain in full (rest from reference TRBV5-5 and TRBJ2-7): DAGVTQSPTHLIKTRGQQVTLRCSPISGHKSVSWYQQVLGQGPQFIFQYYEKEERGRGNFPDRFSARQFPNYSSELNVNALLLGDSALYLCASSLDPGAYEQYFGPGTRLTVT.

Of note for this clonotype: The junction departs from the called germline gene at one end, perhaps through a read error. The CDR3 loop is CASGLIAKNIQYF. DNA of the CDR3: TGTGCCAGCGGTTTAATAGCCAAAAACATTCAGTACTTC. J is TRBJ2-4 and V is TRBV28; D is unresolved. Per germline, CDR1 MDHEN and CDR2 SYDVKM. The CDR3 spans 13 residues.

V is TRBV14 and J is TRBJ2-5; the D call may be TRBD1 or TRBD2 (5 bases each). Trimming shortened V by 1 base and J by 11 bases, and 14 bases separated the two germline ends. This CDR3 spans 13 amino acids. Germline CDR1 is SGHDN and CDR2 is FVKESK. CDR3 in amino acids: CASSQGPIREQYF. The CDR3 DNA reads TGTGCCAGCAGCCAAGGCCCCATCAGGGAGCAGTACTTC.

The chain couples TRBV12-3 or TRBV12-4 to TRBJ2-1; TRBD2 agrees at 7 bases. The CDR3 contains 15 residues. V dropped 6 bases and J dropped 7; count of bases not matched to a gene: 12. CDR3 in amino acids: CASSPTRGRANEQFF. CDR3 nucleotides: TGTGCCAGCAGCCCGACTAGAGGGAGGGCTAATGAGCAGTTCTTC.

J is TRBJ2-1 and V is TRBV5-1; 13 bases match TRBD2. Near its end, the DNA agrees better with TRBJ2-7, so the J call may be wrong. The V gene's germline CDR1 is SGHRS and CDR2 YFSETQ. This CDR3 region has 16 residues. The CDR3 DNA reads TGCGCCAGCAGCTTGAGGACTAGCGGGAGTCTCTACGAGCAGTACTTC. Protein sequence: CASSLRTSGSLYEQYF.

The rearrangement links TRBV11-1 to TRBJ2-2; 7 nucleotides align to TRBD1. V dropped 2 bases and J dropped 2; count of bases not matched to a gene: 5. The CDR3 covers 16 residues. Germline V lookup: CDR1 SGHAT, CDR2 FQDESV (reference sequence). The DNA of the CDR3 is TGTGCCAGCAGCTTAATGACAGGGATAAACACCGGGGAGCTGTTTTTT. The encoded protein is CASSLMTGINTGELFF.

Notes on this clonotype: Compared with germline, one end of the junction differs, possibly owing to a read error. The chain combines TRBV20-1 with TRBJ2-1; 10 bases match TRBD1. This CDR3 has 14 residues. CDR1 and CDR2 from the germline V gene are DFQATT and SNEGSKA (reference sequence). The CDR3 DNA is TGCAGTGCCCGATCGGGACAGGGGATTAATGAGCAGCTCTTC. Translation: CSARSGQGINEQLF.

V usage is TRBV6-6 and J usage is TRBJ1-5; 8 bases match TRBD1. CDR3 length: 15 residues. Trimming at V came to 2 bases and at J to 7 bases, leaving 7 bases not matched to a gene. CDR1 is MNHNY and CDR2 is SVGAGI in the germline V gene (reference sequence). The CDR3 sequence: CASSYATGEGQPQHF. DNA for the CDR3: TGTGCCAGCAGTTACGCGACAGGGGAGGGGCAGCCCCAGCATTTT.

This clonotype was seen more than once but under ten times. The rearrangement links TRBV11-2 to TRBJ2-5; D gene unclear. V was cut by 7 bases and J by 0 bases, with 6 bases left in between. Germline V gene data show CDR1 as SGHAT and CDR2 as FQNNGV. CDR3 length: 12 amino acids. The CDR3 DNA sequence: TGTGCCAGCACCTATTACCAAGAGACCCAGTACTTC. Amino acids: CASTYYQETQYF.

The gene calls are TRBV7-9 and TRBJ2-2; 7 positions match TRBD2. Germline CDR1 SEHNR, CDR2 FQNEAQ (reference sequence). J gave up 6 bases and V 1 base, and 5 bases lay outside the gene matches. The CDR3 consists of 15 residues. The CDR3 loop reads CASSLVSGMSGELFF. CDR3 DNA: TGTGCCAGCAGCTTAGTCAGCGGGATGTCCGGGGAGCTGTTTTTT.

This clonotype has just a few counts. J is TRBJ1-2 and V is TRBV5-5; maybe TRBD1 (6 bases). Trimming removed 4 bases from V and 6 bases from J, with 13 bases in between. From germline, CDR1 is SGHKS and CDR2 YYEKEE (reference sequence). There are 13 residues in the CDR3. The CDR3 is CASSPWGADGYTF. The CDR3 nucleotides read TGTGCCAGCAGCCCCTGGGGGGCGGATGGCTACACCTTC.

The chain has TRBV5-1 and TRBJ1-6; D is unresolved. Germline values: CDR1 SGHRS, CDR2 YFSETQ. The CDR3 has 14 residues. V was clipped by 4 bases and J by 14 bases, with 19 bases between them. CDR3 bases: TGCGCCAGCAGCCCGACTGAGCCCCGGGCGGCCCTCCACTTT. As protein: CASSPTEPRAALHF.